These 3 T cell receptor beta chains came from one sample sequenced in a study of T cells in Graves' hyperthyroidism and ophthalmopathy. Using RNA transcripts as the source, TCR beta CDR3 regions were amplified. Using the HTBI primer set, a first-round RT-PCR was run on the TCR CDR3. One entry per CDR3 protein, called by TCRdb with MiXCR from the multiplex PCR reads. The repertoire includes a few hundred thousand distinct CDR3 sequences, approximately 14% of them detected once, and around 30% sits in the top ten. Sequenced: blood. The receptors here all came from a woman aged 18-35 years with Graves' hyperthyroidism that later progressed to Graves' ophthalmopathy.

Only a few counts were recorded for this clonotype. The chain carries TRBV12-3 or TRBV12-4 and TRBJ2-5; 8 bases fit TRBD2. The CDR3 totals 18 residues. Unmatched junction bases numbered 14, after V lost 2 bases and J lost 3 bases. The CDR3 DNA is TGTGCCAGCAGTTTATGGAGCGGGGGTATTCCGGAGGAAGAGACCCAGTACTTC. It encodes CASSLWSGGIPEEETQYF.

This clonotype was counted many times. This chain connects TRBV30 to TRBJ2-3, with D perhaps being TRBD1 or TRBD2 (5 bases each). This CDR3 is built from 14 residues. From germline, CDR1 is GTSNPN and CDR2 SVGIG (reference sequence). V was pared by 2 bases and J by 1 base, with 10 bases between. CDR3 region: CAWSLGVGTDTQYF. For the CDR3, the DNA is TGTGCCTGGAGTTTGGGGGTCGGCACAGATACGCAGTATTTT.

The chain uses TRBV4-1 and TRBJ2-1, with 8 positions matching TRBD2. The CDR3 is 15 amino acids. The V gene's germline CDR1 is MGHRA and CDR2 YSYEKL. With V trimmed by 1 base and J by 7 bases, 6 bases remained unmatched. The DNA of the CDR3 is TGCGCCAGCAGCCAAGTCCCCCCGGGGGGGAATGAGCAGTTCTTC. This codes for CASSQVPPGGNEQFF.